A single sample is the source of the 20 T cell receptor beta chains below, sequenced in a study of post-analysis software for immune sequencing data. Study outcomes and limitations: Higher frequency in patients than in controls was seen for roughly five TRBV segments, with TRBV5-6, TRBV5-1 and TRBV20-1 among them.

TCR beta libraries were prepared from cDNA with unique molecular identifiers. TCRdb used MiXCR to reprocess the PCR reads, holding one entry per CDR3 protein. The sample has roughly 870,000 distinct CDR3 sequences, roughly 50% seen once. Their cognate antigens are unknown. The sequencing input was blood. All receptors come from a girl aged 5-17 years with multiple sclerosis.

Only a few counts were recorded for this clonotype. The chain is built from TRBV6-6 and TRBJ1-2, with D maybe TRBD1 (6 bases). The V end lost 7 bases, the J end lost 7 bases, and 10 bases lay between the germline ends. The germline V gene encodes CDR1 MNHNY and CDR2 SVGAGI (reference sequence). The length of the CDR3 is 11 residues. The chain's CDR3 is CASTEQGGYTF. CDR3 in DNA: TGTGCCAGCACTGAACAGGGTGGCTACACCTTC.

The genes are TRBV7-3 and TRBJ1-2, with D maybe TRBD1 (5 bases). CDR1 and CDR2 (germline): SGHTA, FQGTGA. This CDR3 comprises 15 residues. Trimming pared 5 bases from V and 4 bases from J, leaving 17 bases between. CDR3 bases: TGTGCCAGCAGCCTAAGGCAGGGAACTCGCTATGGCTACACCTTC. Amino acids: CASSLRQGTRYGYTF.

This sequence joins TRBV7-2 and TRBJ2-5, with 11 bases lining up with TRBD2. Germline V gene lookup returns CDR1 SGHTA and CDR2 FQGNSA. The CDR3 covers 19 residues. The ends lost 1 base at V and 2 bases at J; junction bases unmatched: 12. CDR3 sequence reads: CASSLVLGGGLADQETQYF. The CDR3 nucleotides read TGTGCCAGCAGCTTAGTGTTGGGGGGGGGACTAGCGGATCAAGAGACCCAGTACTTC.

The chain joins TRBV6-5 to TRBJ2-7, with D unresolved. Trimming took off 5 bases at V and 0 bases at J, with 14 bases between the two ends. The germline gives CDR1 MNHEY, CDR2 SVGAGI. The CDR3 length is 15 residues. The DNA for the CDR3 is TGTGCCAGCAGTCCCCAGACCTATTACTCCTACGAGCAGTACTTC. It is translated as CASSPQTYYSYEQYF.

Note on this clonotype: At one end the junction does not follow the germline gene, possibly because of a read error. V gene TRBV6-6 combines with J gene TRBJ2-4; 13 bases line up with TRBD2. The CDR3 spans 17 residues. CDR1 is MNHNY, CDR2 SVGAGI, per germline (reference sequence). In nucleotides, the CDR3 is TGTGCCAACAGTTACTCAGGGACTAGCGGGGCCCAGTTCTTTCAGTACTTC. Amino acid sequence: CANSYSGTSGAQFFQYF.

The V call is TRBV29-1, the J call TRBJ1-4; D is unresolved. The CDR3 sequence is 11 residues long. Germline CDR1 reads SQVTM; CDR2 reads ANQGSEA. Trimming pared 0 bases from V and 6 bases from J, leaving 2 bases between. As DNA, the CDR3 is TGCAGCGTTGAAGAAGATGAAAAACTGTTTTTT. Encoded protein: CSVEEDEKLFF. Variable domain in full (rest from reference TRBV29-1 and TRBJ1-4): SAVISQKPSRDICQRGTSLTIQCQVDSQVTMMFWYRQQPGQSLTLIATANQGSEATYESGFVIDKFPISRPNLTFSTLTVSNMSPEDSSIYLCSVEEDEKLFFGSGTQLSVL.

The rearrangement uses TRBV20-1 and TRBJ2-3; 10 bases fit TRBD2. Germline loops: CDR1 DFQATT, CDR2 SNEGSKA (reference sequence). The V and J ends lost 1 base and 3 bases, in that order; junction bases with no gene match: 7. This CDR3 is 16 amino acids long. CDR3 DNA sequence: TGCAGTGCTAGAGGGGTACTAGCGGGGCGGACAGATACGCAGTATTTT. Translation: CSARGVLAGRTDTQYF.

The chain recombines TRBV20-1 with TRBJ2-3; 8 positions match TRBD1. From germline, CDR1 is DFQATT and CDR2 SNEGSKA (reference sequence). The CDR3 runs 15 residues. The V segment lost 3 bases and the J segment 2 bases; nucleotides outside the gene matches: 7. This CDR3 is CSARTGESYTDTQYF. The CDR3 DNA sequence: TGCAGTGCTAGGACAGGGGAATCCTACACAGATACGCAGTATTTT.

This clonotype showed up just a few times. This sequence joins TRBV29-1 and TRBJ2-4; a weak D match, TRBD1 (5 bases). With the DNA end fitting TRBJ2-7 better, the J assignment may be wrong. The CDR3 spans 12 residues. The germline gives CDR1 SQVTM, CDR2 ANQGSEA. In nucleotides, the CDR3 is TGCAGCGTTGACCAGGGTAGAAACGAGCAGTACTTC. This sequence encodes CSVDQGRNEQYF.

This rearrangement joins TRBV29-1 to TRBJ2-1; 11 bases match TRBD2. The CDR3 sequence is 17 residues long. CDR1 is SQVTM, CDR2 ANQGSEA, per germline. The J segment lost 4 bases and the V segment lost 1 base, leaving 9 bases of the junction unmatched. The CDR3 is CSVEGSTSGVKYNEQFF. CDR3 bases: TGCAGCGTTGAAGGGTCGACTAGCGGGGTTAAGTACAATGAGCAGTTCTTC.

The gene calls are TRBV6-5 and TRBJ2-1; 10 nucleotides match TRBD2. This CDR3 contains 15 residues. Looked up from germline, CDR1 is MNHEY and CDR2 is SVGAGI. V shed 2 bases, J shed 8 bases, and the junction held 6 bases outside the gene matches. The CDR3 sequence is CASSYVAGGTHEQFF. The CDR3 nucleotides read TGTGCCAGCAGTTACGTAGCGGGAGGAACACATGAGCAGTTCTTC.

The CDR3 bases are TGCAGTGCCCCCCGGCGGGGGGCCATCCCTAGCACAGATACGCAGTATTTT. Its protein is CSAPRRGAIPSTDTQYF. The chain is built from TRBV20-1 and TRBJ2-3, with 8 bases that match TRBD2. The CDR3 is made up of 17 amino acids. Germline loops: CDR1 DFQATT, CDR2 SNEGSKA (reference sequence). J gave up 0 bases and V 6 bases, and 14 bases lay outside the gene matches.

Notes on this clonotype: At one end, the junction sequence differs from germline, possibly due to a read error. The chain has TRBV19 and TRBJ1-4; 7 bases align to TRBD1. CDR3 length: 16 amino acids. Germline V gene data show CDR1 as LNHDA and CDR2 as SQIVND (reference sequence). The CDR3 is CASSPHPGTDIEKRFF. Here the CDR3 DNA reads TGTGCCAGTAGTCCTCATCCCGGGACAGACATCGAAAAACGGTTTTTT.

The V call is TRBV2, the J call TRBJ2-1; D possibly corresponds to TRBD1 (6 bases). The CDR3 runs to 13 residues. Germline CDR1 reads SNHLY; CDR2 reads FYNNEI. The V and J ends lost 6 bases and 13 bases respectively, with 19 bases between them. CDR3 sequence: CASSATGWETQFF. CDR3 in DNA: TGTGCCAGCAGCGCTACAGGGTGGGAGACCCAGTTCTTC.

This clonotype was counted between two and nine times. V usage is TRBV15 and J usage is TRBJ2-6; a possible D gene is TRBD1 (5 bases). V lost 3 bases and J 0 bases, leaving 21 bases between the germline ends. The CDR3 extends over 20 amino acids. CDR1 is LNHNV, CDR2 YYDKDF, per germline (reference sequence). The CDR3 nucleotides are TGTGCCACCAGCAGGAAGGGTCAGGGATGGATTACCTCTGGGGCCAACGTCCTGACTTTC. It codes for CATSRKGQGWITSGANVLTF.

Regarding this clonotype: An end of the junction differs from the germline gene, which may be a read error. The V call is TRBV7-6, the J call TRBJ2-1; 8 bases fit TRBD1. CDR1 and CDR2 (germline): SGHVS, FNYEAQ. This CDR3 is built from 15 residues. CDR3: CASSLVGGQVNEQFF. CDR3 coding DNA: TGCGCCAGCAGCTTAGTAGGGGGACAGGTCAATGAGCAGTTCTTC.

CDR3 nucleotides: TGCGCCAGCAGCCCCCCGACAGGAAAGATTGAAAAACTGTTTTTT. Translation: CASSPPTGKIEKLFF. J is TRBJ1-4 and V is TRBV4-1; tentatively, D is TRBD1 (6 bases). Germline-derived CDR1 and CDR2 are MGHRA and YSYEKL. Trimming removed 4 bases at V and 7 bases at J, with 16 bases between. This CDR3 has 15 residues.

A note on this clonotype: Mismatch with germline at one junction end may stem from a read error. The chain recombines TRBV25-1 with TRBJ2-7; D gene ambiguous. Germline values: CDR1 MGHDK, CDR2 SYGVNS. This CDR3 is built from 11 residues. The CDR3 protein is CAGSDDYEQYF. CDR3 nucleotide sequence: TGTGCCGGCAGTGATGACTACGAGCAGTACTTC.

This clonotype has just one count. V usage is TRBV7-8 and J usage is TRBJ2-1; maybe TRBD1 (5 bases). V lost 1 base to trimming and J lost 2 bases, with 9 bases between them. Per germline, CDR1 SGHVS and CDR2 FQNEAQ. The CDR3 is 15 amino acids. This CDR3 reads CASSLVGAAYNEQFF. The CDR3, as DNA: TGTGCCAGCAGCTTAGTAGGGGCGGCCTACAATGAGCAGTTCTTC.

This chain connects TRBV20-1 to TRBJ2-3, with D perhaps being TRBD1 or TRBD2 (5 bases each). The V end lost 0 bases, the J end lost 0 bases, and 16 bases lay between the germline ends. Germline loops: CDR1 DFQATT, CDR2 SNEGSKA (reference sequence). The CDR3 has 17 residues. The CDR3 region has the DNA TGCAGTGCTAGAGATCTTCGGGCAGGGAGTAGCACAGATACGCAGTATTTT. It specifies CSARDLRAGSSTDTQYF.